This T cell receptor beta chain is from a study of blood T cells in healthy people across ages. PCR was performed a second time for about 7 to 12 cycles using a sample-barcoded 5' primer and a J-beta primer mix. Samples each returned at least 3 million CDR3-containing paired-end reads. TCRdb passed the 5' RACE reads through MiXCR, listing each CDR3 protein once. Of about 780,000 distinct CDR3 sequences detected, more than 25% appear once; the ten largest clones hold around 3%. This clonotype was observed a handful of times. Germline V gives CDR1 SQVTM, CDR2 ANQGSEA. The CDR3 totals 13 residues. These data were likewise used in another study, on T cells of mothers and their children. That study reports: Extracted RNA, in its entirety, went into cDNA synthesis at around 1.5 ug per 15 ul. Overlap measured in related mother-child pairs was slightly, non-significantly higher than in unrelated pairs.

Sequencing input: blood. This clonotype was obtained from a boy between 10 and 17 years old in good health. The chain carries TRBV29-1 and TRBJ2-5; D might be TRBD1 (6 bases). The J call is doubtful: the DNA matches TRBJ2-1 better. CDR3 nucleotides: TGCAGCGGCCCCAGGGGACCCTACAATGAGCAGTTCTTC. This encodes CSGPRGPYNEQFF.